This note documents a single T cell receptor beta chain sequence. Its antigen is still unknown. The data belong to a study of blood T cells in healthy people across ages. The germline V and J ends were trimmed by 5 bases and 8 bases, with 16 bases remaining between them. CDR3 length: 13 residues. Germline loops: CDR1 SGHRS, CDR2 YFSETQ. The study, taken as a whole, reports: TCR beta diversity, measured per million T cells, fell in a roughly linear way with age. Long-lived donors carried more naive CD4+ cells and greater diversity than aged donors.

Then a second PCR, running about 6 to 12 cycles, was carried out with a sample-barcoded 5' primer and a J-beta primer mix. From the 5' RACE reads, TCRdb called clonotypes with MiXCR, one entry per CDR3 protein. The sample has about 1.6 million distinct CDR3 sequences; about 31% are singletons. Peripheral blood, roughly 9.3 milliliters per donor, was collected. Samples had at least 7 million PBMCs isolated from them. Sample: blood. The chain is built from TRBV5-1 and TRBJ1-2; D remains ambiguous. This sequence originates from a woman in her twenties or thirties in good health. This CDR3 is CASSNGGVSGYTF. CDR3 coding DNA: TGCGCCAGCAGTAACGGCGGGGTTTCGGGCTACACCTTC.